Given below is one T cell receptor beta chain in context. This sample was included in a study of blood T cell repertoires in COVID-19. As for the study in general: Specimens from acute and convalescent COVID-19 originated in the United States, Italy and Spain. T cells, B-cell-depleted T cells, or PBMCs provided the cDNA or gDNA that served as material.

Source study methods: Amplification of reference gene primers was used by the study to estimate nucleated cell counts. Measured with immunoSEQ multiplex PCR; TCRdb has only the in-frame clones, and not every one. From that table come the V and J calls and clone size; the DNA was used to work out D and trimming. The sample holds about 120,000 clones; approximately 74% are singletons and the top ten take around 6%. This receptor was taken from a man in his sixties with acute or convalescent COVID-19. Sequencing was carried out using peripheral blood.

CDR3 protein: CASSMGLAGSYEQFF. The CDR3 region has the DNA TGTGCCAGCAGCATGGGACTAGCGGGGAGTTATGAGCAGTTCTTC. The chain links TRBV9 to TRBJ2-1, with TRBD2 matching over 13 bases. Looked up from germline, CDR1 is SGDLS and CDR2 is YYNGEE. The CDR3 has 15 residues. V gave up 4 bases and J gave up 8 bases; unmatched junction bases: 6.